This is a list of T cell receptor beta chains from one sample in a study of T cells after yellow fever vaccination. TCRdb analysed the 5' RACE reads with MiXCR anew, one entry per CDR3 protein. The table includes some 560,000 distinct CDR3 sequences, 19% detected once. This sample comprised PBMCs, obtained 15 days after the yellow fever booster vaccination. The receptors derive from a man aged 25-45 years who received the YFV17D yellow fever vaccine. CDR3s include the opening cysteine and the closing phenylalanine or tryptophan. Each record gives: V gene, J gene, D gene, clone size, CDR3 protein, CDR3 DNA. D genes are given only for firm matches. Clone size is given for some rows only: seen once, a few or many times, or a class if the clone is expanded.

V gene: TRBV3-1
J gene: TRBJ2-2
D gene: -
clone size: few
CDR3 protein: CASSGAAFSGELFF
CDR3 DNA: TGTGCCAGCAGCGGAGCGGCATTTTCCGGGGAGCTGTTTTTT

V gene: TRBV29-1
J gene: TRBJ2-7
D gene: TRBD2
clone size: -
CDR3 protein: CSVETYGTSGSYEQYF
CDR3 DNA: TGCAGCGTTGAGACATACGGGACTAGCGGGAGTTACGAGCAGTACTTC

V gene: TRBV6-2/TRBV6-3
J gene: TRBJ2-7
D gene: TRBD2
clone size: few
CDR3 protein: CASSPKRGSYEQYF
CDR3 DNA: TGTGCCAGCAGTCCCAAGCGGGGCTCCTACGAGCAGTACTTC

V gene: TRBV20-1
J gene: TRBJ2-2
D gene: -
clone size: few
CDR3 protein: CSARDTASGELFF
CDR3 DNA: TGCAGTGCTAGAGATACGGCCAGTGGGGAGCTGTTTTTT

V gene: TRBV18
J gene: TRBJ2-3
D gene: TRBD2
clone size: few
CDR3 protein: CASSPPSGSMGDTQYF
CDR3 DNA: TGTGCCAGCTCACCCCCGAGCGGGAGTATGGGGGATACGCAGTATTTT

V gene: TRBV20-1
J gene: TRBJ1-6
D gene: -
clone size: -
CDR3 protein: CSATWRSSYNSPLHF
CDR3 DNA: TGCAGTGCCACATGGCGTAGCTCCTATAATTCACCCCTCCACTTT

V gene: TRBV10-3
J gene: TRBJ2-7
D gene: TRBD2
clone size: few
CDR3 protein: CAISEWTGLSSGSWYEQYF
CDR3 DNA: TGTGCCATCAGTGAATGGACAGGGCTTTCTAGCGGGAGTTGGTACGAGCAGTACTTC

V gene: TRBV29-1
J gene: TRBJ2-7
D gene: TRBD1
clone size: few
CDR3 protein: CSVGQGQGYEQYF
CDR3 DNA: TGCAGCGTTGGACAGGGACAGGGCTACGAGCAGTACTTC

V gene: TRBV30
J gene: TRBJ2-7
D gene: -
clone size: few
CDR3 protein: CAWGRDLSEQYF
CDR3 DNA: TGTGCCTGGGGACGGGACCTCTCCGAGCAGTACTTC

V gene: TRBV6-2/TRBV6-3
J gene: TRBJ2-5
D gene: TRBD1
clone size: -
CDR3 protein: CASSYSRTGLQETQYF
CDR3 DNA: TGTGCCAGCAGTTACTCGAGGACAGGGCTACAAGAGACCCAGTACTTC

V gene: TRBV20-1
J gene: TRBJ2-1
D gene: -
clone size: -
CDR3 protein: CSALWAGRSYNEQFF
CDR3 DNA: TGCAGTGCTCTGTGGGCAGGGCGGTCCTACAATGAGCAGTTCTTC

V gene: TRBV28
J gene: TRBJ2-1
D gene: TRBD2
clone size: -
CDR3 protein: CASERSLGLAENEQFF
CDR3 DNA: TGTGCCAGCGAGCGCTCTCTGGGACTAGCGGAAAATGAGCAGTTCTTC

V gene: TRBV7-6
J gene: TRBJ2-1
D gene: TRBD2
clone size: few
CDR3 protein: CASSAGISGSLGDEQFF
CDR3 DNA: TGTGCCAGCAGCGCCGGAATTAGCGGGAGCTTGGGGGATGAGCAGTTCTTC

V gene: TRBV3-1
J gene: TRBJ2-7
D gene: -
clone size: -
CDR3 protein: CASSQYGVEQYF
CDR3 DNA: TGTGCCAGCAGCCAGTACGGGGTCGAGCAGTACTTC

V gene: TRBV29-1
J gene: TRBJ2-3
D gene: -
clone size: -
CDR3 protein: CSVEDHDRGRDTQYF
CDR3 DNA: TGCAGCGTTGAAGACCACGACAGAGGGAGAGATACGCAGTATTTT

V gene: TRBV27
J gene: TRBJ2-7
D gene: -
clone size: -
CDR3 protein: CASSLFGEQYF
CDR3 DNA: TGTGCCAGCAGTTTATTTGGTGAGCAGTACTTC

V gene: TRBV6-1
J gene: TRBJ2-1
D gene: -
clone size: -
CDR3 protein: CASRSEFLPINEQFF
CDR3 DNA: TGTGCCAGCAGGTCGGAGTTCCTTCCCATCAATGAGCAGTTCTTC

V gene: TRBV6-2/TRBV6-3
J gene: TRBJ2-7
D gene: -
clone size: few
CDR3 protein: CASSFTAGGQTSYEQYF
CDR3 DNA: TGTGCCAGCAGCTTCACCGCGGGGGGACAGACCTCCTACGAGCAGTACTTC

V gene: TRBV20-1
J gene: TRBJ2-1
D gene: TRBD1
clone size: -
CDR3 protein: CSALGDRANEQFF
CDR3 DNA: TGCAGTGCTTTAGGGGACAGGGCCAATGAGCAGTTCTTC

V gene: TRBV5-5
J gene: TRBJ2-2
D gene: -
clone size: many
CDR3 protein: CASSLSGTTTGELFF
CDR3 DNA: TGTGCCAGCAGCTTGTCTGGGACCACCACCGGGGAGCTGTTTTTT

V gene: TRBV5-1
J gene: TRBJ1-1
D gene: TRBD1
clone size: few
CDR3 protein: CASSPLPGQGNTEAFF
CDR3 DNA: TGCGCCAGCAGCCCCTTACCGGGACAGGGGAACACTGAAGCTTTCTTT

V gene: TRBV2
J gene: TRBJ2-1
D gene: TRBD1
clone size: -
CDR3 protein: CASSVGDRGHEQFF
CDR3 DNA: TGTGCCAGCAGTGTCGGGGACAGGGGGCATGAGCAGTTCTTC

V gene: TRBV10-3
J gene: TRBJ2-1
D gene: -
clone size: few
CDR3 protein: CAISELAQYNEQFF
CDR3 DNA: TGTGCCATCAGTGAGCTAGCTCAGTACAATGAGCAGTTCTTC

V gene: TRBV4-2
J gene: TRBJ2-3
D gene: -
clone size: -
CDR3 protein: CASSQREPPDTQYF
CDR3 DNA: TGTGCCAGCAGCCAACGGGAGCCCCCAGATACGCAGTATTTT

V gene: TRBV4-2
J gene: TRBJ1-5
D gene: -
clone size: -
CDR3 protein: CASSHGFNQPQHF
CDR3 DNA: TGTGCCAGCAGCCATGGTTTCAATCAGCCCCAGCATTTT

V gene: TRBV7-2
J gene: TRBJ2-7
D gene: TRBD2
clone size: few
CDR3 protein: CASSLEGTSGFYEQYF
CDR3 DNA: TGTGCCAGCAGCTTAGAAGGGACTAGCGGGTTTTACGAGCAGTACTTC

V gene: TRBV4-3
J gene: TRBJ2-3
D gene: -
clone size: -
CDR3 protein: CASSQDGADLTDTQYF
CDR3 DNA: TGCGCCAGCAGCCAAGACGGCGCAGACCTCACAGATACGCAGTATTTT

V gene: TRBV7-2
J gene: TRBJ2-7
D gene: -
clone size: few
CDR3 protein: CASSYSPAGAEQYF
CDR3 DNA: TGTGCCAGCAGCTATTCCCCAGCAGGGGCCGAGCAGTACTTC

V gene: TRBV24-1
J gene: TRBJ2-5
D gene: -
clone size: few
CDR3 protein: CATSDLRGSGDIQETQYF
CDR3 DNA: TGTGCCACCAGTGATTTGCGGGGGAGCGGCGACATCCAAGAGACCCAGTACTTC

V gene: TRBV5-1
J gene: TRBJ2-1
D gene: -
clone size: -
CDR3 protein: CASSLVIVADPRNNEQFF
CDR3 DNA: TGCGCCAGCAGCTTGGTAATCGTGGCCGACCCGCGCAACAATGAGCAGTTCTTC

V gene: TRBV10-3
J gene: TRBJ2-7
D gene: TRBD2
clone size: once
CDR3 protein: CAVLAGGSDEQYF
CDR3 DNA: TGTGCCGTACTAGCGGGAGGATCCGACGAGCAGTACTTC

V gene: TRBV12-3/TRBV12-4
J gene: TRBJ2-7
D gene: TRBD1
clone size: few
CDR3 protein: CASSSTGTVGEQYF
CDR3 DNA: TGTGCCAGCAGTTCAACCGGGACAGTAGGCGAGCAGTACTTC

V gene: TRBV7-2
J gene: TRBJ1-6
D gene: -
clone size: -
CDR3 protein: CASSARTDTISPLHF
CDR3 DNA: TGTGCCAGCAGCGCTCGGACCGATACTATATCACCCCTCCACTTT

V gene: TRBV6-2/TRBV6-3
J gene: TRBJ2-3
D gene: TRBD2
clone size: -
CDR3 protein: CASSYLGLASDTQYF
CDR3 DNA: TGTGCCAGCAGTTACTTAGGACTAGCGTCAGATACGCAGTATTTT

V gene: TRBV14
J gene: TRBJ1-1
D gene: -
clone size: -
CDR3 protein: CASSQVRGTLMNTEAFF
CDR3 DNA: TGTGCCAGCAGCCAAGTTAGGGGAACACTCATGAACACTGAAGCTTTCTTT

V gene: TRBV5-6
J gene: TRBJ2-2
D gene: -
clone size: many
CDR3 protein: CASSLGQVGELFF
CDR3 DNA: TGTGCCAGCAGCTTGGGCCAGGTCGGGGAGCTGTTTTTT

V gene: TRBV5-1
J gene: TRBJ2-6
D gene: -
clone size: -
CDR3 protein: CASSFTGTGANVLTF
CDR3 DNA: TGCGCCAGCAGCTTCACAGGGACTGGGGCCAACGTCCTGACTTTC

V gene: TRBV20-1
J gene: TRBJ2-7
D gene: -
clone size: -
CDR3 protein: CSARDSGTQGEYF
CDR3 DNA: TGCAGTGCTAGAGACTCCGGGACTCAGGGGGAGTACTTC

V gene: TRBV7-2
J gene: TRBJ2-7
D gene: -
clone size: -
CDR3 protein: CASRPGGVLGEQYF
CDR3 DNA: TGTGCCAGCAGACCCGGCGGGGTCCTAGGCGAGCAGTACTTC

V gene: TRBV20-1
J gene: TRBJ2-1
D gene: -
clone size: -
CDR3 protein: CSVGGPGNEQFF
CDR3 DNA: TGCAGTGTAGGCGGGCCGGGGAATGAGCAGTTCTTC

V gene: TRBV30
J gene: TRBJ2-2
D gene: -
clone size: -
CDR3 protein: CARGGGSVGTNTGELFF
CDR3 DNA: TGTGCCCGAGGAGGTGGGTCGGTCGGGACGAACACCGGGGAGCTGTTTTTT